Below are 13 T cell receptor beta chains sequenced from a single sample in a study of T cell changes during pregnancy in multiple sclerosis. Data came from immunoSEQ multiplex PCR; TCRdb stores just in-frame clones and leaves some out. The sample holds roughly 48,000 clones, 85% to 95% seen once. The sample consisted of CD4+ T cells from peripheral blood mononuclear cells, taken in the second trimester of pregnancy. The receptors stem from a female donor in good health, enrolled as a control in a pregnancy study.

A note on this clone: At one end the junction does not follow the germline gene, possibly because of a read error. The chain carries TRBV7-7 and TRBJ2-1; 10 bases align to TRBD2. CDR1 SSHAT and CDR2 FNYEAQ come from the germline V gene (reference sequence). The CDR3 is 14 amino acids. CDR3 region: CASSPLAGANEQFF. The DNA of the CDR3 is TGTGCTAGCAGCCCCCTAGCGGGAGCCAATGAGCAGTTCTTC.

The chain combines TRBV7-2 with TRBJ2-5; TRBD2 matches 7 bases. J lost 3 bases, V lost 5 bases, and 9 bases had no gene match. Germline assignment: CDR1 SGHTA and CDR2 FQGNSA. This CDR3 is 15 amino acids long. This CDR3 is CASSRTSHPEETQYF. In DNA, the CDR3 is TGTGCCAGCAGCCGGACTAGTCATCCCGAAGAGACCCAGTACTTC.

The chain couples TRBV4-3 to TRBJ2-7; D remains unclear. Looked up from germline, CDR1 is LGHNA and CDR2 is YSLEER. CDR3 length: 14 amino acids. The V end lost 5 bases, the J end lost 2 bases, and 13 bases lay between the germline ends. The chain's CDR3 is CASSEAHKPYEQYF. The CDR3 region has the DNA TGCGCCAGCAGCGAGGCACATAAACCCTACGAGCAGTACTTC.

The chain combines TRBV29-1 with TRBJ2-7; 10 nucleotides align to TRBD1. The germline CDR1 and CDR2 sequences are SQVTM and ANQGSEA. V trimming: 5 bases; J trimming: 3 bases; junction bases outside the gene matches: 7. The length of the CDR3 is 14 residues. This chain's CDR3 is CSVRQGQGDYEQYF. Written as DNA, the CDR3 is TGCAGCGTTCGTCAAGGACAGGGGGACTACGAGCAGTACTTC.

This chain joins TRBV4-1 and TRBJ2-7, with 8 bases matching TRBD1. The CDR3 is 15 residues long. J was trimmed by 9 bases and V by 1 base; bases with no gene match: 11. CDR1 and CDR2 from the germline V gene are MGHRA and YSYEKL. DNA of the CDR3: TGCGCCAGCAGCCAAGGTCCGGGACAGGACGGCGGGCAGTACTTC. Translating gives CASSQGPGQDGGQYF.

CDR3: CASSLGTGPNTEAFF. The CDR3 DNA reads as TGTGCCAGCAGCTTGGGGACAGGGCCGAACACTGAAGCTTTCTTT. The rearrangement joins TRBV11-3 to TRBJ1-1; TRBD1 matches at 9 bases. V shed 3 bases and J 1 base; nucleotides not matched to a gene: 3. Per germline, CDR1 SGHNT and CDR2 YENEEA. The CDR3 consists of 15 residues.

The CDR3 region has the DNA TGTGCCAGCAGTGACTCAAACGGACTGGACAATGAGCAGTTCTTC. Protein product: CASSDSNGLDNEQFF. The chain is built from TRBV6-4 and TRBJ2-1, with D possibly being TRBD2 (5 bases). This CDR3 spans 15 amino acids. The V end lost 0 bases, the J end lost 5 bases, and 11 bases lay between the germline ends. The V gene's germline CDR1 is MRHNA and CDR2 SNTAGT.

V usage is TRBV11-3 and J usage is TRBJ1-2; 7 nucleotides agree with TRBD1. The CDR3 loop spans 14 amino acids. Germline-derived CDR1 and CDR2 are SGHNT and YENEEA. V was clipped by 0 bases and J by 2 bases; unmatched bases: 0. CDR3 amino acids: CASSLETGNYGYTF. CDR3 in DNA: TGTGCCAGCAGCTTAGAGACAGGGAACTATGGCTACACCTTC.

V and J are TRBV7-3 and TRBJ1-2; 9 bases are a match to TRBD1. The germline CDR1 and CDR2 sequences are SGHTA and FQGTGA. CDR3 size: 14 residues. Germline trimming cut 5 bases from V and 4 bases from J; bases unmatched to any gene: 5. CDR3 sequence reads: CASSPDRGAYGYTF. For the CDR3, the DNA is TGTGCCAGCAGCCCCGACAGGGGGGCCTATGGCTACACCTTC.

CDR3 region: CAWRIGANYGYTF. CDR3 in DNA: TGTGCCTGGAGGATCGGTGCTAACTATGGCTACACCTTC. The chain links TRBV30 to TRBJ1-2; no reliable D call. Germline values: CDR1 GTSNPN, CDR2 SVGIG (reference sequence). V shed 3 bases and J shed 0 bases, with 8 bases lying between them. The CDR3 consists of 13 residues.

This rearrangement joins TRBV6-1 to TRBJ2-3, with 11 bases lining up with TRBD2. Germline V CDR1 and CDR2: MNHNS, SASEGT. Trimming cost V 1 base and J 4 bases; bases outside gene matches: 4. The CDR3 is 16 amino acids. The CDR3 here is CASSEVSGGAPDTQYF. The CDR3 DNA reads as TGTGCCAGCAGTGAAGTTAGCGGGGGGGCCCCAGATACGCAGTATTTT.

There are a few counts of this clone. The chain links TRBV6-1 to TRBJ2-7; no clear D gene. Germline V gene data show CDR1 as MNHNS and CDR2 as SASEGT. This CDR3 has 12 residues. V was trimmed by 3 bases and J by 0 bases, leaving 3 bases between them. The CDR3 DNA reads as TGTGCCAGCAGTGACTCCTCCTACGAGCAGTACTTC. Amino acids: CASSDSSYEQYF.

The V and J genes are TRBV2 and TRBJ2-3; TRBD1 aligns across 12 bases. CDR1 and CDR2 (germline): SNHLY, FYNNEI. V shed 4 bases, J shed 5 bases, and the junction held 4 bases outside the gene matches. The CDR3 contains 15 residues. This CDR3 is CASSARDRGQDTQYF. The CDR3 region has the DNA TGTGCCAGCAGTGCCCGGGACAGGGGGCAAGATACGCAGTATTTT.